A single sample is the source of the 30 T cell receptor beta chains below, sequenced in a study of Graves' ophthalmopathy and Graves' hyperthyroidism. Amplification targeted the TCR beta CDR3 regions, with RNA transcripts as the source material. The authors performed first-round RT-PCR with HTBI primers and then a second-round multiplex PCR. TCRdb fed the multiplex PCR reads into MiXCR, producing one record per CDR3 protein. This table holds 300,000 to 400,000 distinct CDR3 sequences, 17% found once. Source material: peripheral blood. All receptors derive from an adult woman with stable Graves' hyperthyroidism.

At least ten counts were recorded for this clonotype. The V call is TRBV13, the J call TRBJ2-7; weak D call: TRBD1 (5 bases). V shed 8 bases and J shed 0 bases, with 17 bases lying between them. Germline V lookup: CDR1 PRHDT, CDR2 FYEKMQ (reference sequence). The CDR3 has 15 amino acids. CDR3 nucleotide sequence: TGTGCCAGCCACAGGCTAGTACCCAACTCCTACGAGCAGTACTTC. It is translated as CASHRLVPNSYEQYF.

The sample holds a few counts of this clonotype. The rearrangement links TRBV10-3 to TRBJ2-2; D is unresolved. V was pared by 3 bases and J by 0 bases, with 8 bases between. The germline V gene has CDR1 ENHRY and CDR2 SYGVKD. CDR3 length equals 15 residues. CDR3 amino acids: CAISERQANTGELFF. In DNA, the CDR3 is TGTGCCATCAGTGAAAGGCAGGCGAACACCGGGGAGCTGTTTTTT.

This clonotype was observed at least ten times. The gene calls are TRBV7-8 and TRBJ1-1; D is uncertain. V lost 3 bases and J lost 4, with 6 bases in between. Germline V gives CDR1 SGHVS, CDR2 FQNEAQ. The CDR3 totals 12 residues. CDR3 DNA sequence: TGTGCCAGCAGCTTGACCCTCACTGAAGCTTTCTTT. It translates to CASSLTLTEAFF.

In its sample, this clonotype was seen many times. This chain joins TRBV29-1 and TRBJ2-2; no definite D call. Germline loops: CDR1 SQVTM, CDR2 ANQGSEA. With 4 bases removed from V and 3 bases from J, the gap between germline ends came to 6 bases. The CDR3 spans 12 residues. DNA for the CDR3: TGCAGCGTTGCCAGATACACCGGGGAGCTGTTTTTT. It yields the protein CSVARYTGELFF.

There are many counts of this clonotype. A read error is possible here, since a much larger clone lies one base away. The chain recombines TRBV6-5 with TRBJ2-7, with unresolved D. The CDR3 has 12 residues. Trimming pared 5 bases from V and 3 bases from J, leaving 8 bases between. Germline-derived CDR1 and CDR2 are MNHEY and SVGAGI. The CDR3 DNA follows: TGTGCCAGCAGTCACTTCAACTACGAGCAGTACTTC. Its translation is CASSHFNYEQYF.

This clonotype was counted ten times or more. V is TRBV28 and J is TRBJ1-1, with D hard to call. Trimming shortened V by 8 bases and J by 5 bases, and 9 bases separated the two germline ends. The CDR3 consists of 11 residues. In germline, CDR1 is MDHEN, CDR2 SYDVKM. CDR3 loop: CASGWVTEAFF. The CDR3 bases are TGTGCCAGCGGTTGGGTAACTGAAGCTTTCTTT.

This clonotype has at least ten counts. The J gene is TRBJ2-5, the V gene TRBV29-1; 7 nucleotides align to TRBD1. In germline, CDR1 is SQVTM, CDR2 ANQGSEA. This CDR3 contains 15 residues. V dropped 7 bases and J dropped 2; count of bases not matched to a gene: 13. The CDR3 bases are TGCAGCGCGGCGAGAGGGGGACAGATACAAGAGACCCAGTACTTC. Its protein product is CSAARGGQIQETQYF.

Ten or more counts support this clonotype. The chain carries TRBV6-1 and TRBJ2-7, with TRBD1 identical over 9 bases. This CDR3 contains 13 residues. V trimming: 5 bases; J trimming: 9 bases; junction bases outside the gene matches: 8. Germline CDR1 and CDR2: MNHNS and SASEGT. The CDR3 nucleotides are TGTGCCAGCAGTACGGACAGGGGCCCCGTGCAGTACTTC. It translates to CASSTDRGPVQYF.

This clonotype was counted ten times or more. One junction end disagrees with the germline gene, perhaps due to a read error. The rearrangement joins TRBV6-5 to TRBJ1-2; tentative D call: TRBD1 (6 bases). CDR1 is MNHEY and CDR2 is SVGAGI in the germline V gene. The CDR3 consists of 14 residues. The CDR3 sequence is CASSYGGLNDGYTF. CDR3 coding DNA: TGTGCCAGCAGTTACGGGGGGCTTAACGATGGCTACACCTTC.

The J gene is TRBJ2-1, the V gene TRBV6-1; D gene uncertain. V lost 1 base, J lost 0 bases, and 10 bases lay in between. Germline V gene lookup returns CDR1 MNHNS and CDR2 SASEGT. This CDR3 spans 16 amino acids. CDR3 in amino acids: CASSEVGQSSYNEQFF. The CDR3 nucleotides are TGTGCCAGCAGTGAAGTCGGTCAGAGCTCCTACAATGAGCAGTTCTTC.

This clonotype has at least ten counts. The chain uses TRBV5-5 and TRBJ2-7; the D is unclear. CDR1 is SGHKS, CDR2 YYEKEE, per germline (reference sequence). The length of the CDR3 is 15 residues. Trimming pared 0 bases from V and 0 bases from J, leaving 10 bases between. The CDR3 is CASSLGRGGSYEQYF. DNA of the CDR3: TGTGCCAGCAGCTTGGGCAGAGGTGGCTCCTACGAGCAGTACTTC.

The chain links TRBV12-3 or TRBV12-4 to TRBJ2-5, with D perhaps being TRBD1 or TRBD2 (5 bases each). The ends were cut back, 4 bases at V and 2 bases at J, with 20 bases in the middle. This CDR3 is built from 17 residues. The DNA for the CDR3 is TGTGCCAGCAGTTCTACCGGGACCGGCCCCGCGCAAGAGACCCAGTACTTC. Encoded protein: CASSSTGTGPAQETQYF.

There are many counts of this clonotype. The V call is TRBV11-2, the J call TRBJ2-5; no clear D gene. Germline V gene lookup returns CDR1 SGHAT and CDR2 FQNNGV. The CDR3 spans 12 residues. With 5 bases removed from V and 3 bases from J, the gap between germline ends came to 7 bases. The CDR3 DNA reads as TGTGCCAGCAGCCGACTCAAAGAGACCCAGTACTTC. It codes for CASSRLKETQYF.

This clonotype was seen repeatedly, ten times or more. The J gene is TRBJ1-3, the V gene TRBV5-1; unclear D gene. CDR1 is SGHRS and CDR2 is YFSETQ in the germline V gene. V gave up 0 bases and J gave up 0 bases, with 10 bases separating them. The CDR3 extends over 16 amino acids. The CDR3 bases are TGCGCCAGCAGCTTGGGTAGCGTAATCTCTGGAAACACCATATATTTT. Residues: CASSLGSVISGNTIYF.

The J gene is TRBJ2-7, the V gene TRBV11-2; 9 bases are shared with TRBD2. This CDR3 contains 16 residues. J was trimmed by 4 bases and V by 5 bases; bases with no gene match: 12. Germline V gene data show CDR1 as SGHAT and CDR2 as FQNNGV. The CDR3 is CASSQGAGGRVYEQYF. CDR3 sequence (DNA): TGTGCCAGCAGCCAAGGAGCGGGAGGCCGGGTATACGAGCAGTACTTC.

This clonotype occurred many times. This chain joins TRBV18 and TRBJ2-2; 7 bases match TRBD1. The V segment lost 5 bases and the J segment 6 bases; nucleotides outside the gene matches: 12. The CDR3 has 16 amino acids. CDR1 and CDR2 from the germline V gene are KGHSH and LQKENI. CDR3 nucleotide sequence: TGTGCCAGCTCATCTCTGCCTAAAGGACAGGCCGGGGAGCTGTTTTTT. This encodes CASSSLPKGQAGELFF.

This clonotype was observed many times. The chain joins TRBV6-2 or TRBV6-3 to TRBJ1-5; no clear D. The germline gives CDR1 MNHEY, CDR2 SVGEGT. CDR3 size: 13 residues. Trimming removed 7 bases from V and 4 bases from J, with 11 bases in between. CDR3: CASTDGVNQPQHF. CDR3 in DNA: TGTGCCAGCACCGACGGGGTTAATCAGCCCCAGCATTTT.

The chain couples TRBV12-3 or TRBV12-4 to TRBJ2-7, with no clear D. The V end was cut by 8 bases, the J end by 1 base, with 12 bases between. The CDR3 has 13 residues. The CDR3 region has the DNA TGTGCCAGCTTACTTTTGGGATCCTACGAGCAGTACTTC. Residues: CASLLLGSYEQYF.

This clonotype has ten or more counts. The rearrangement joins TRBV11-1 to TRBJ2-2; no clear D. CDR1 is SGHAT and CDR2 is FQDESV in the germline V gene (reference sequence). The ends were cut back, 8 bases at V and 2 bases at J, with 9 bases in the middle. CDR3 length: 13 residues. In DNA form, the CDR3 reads TGTGCCAGCGGGCAGCGTAACACCGGGGAGCTGTTTTTT. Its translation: CASGQRNTGELFF.

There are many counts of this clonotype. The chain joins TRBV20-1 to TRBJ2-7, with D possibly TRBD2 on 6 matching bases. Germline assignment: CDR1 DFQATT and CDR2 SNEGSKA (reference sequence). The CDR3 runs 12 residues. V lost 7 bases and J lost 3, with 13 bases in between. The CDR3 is CSGSLGGYEQYF. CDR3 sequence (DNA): TGCAGTGGATCACTGGGGGGCTACGAGCAGTACTTC.

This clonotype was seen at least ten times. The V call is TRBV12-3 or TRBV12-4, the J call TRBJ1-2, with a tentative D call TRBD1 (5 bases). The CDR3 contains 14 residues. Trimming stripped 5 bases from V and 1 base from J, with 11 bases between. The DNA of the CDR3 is TGTGCCAGCAGTGGGGGGGGGATTAACTATGGCTACACCTTC. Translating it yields CASSGGGINYGYTF.

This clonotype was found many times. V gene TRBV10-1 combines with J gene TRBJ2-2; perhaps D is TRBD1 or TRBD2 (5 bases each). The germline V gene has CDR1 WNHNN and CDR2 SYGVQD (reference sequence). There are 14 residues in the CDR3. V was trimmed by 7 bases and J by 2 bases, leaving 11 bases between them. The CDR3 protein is CASIGTINTGELFF. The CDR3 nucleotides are TGCGCCAGCATTGGGACGATAAACACCGGGGAGCTGTTTTTT.

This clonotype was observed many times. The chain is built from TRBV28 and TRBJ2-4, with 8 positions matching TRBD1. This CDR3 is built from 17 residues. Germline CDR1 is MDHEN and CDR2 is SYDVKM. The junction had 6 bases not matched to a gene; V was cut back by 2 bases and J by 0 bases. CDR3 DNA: TGTGCCAGCAGTTTAGGACAGGGCCGACTAGCCAAAAACATTCAGTACTTC. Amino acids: CASSLGQGRLAKNIQYF.

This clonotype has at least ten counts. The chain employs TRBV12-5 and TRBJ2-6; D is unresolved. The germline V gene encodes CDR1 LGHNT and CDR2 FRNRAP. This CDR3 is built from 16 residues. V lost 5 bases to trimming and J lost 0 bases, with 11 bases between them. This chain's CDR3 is CASGTGAASGANVLTF. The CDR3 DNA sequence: TGTGCTAGTGGTACCGGTGCGGCCTCTGGGGCCAACGTCCTGACTTTC.

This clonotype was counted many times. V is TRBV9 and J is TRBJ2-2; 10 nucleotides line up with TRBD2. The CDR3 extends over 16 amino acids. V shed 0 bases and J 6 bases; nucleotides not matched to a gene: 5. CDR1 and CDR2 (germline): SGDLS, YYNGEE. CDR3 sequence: CASSVGSGRAAGELFF. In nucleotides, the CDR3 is TGTGCCAGCAGCGTAGGCAGCGGGAGGGCCGCCGGGGAGCTGTTTTTT.

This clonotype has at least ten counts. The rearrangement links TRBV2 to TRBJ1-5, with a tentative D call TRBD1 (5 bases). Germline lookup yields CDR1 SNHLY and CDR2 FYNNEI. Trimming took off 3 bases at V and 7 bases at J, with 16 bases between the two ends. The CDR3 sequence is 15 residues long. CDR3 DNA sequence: TGTGCCAGCAGTGACGGGACTCACCCCCGGCAGCCCCAGCATTTT. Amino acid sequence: CASSDGTHPRQPQHF.

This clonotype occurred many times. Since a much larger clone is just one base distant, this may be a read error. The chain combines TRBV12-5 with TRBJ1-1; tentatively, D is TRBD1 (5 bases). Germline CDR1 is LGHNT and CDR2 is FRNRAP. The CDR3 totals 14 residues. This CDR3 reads CAGGPGTQDTEAFF. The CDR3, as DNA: TGTGCTGGTGGGCCGGGGACCCAGGACACTGAAGCTTTCTTT.

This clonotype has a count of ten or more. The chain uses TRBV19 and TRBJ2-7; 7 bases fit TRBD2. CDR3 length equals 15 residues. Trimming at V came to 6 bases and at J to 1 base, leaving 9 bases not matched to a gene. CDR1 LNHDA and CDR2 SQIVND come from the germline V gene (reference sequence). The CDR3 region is CASRRRREISYEQYF. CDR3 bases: TGTGCCAGTAGAAGACGGCGGGAGATTTCCTACGAGCAGTACTTC.

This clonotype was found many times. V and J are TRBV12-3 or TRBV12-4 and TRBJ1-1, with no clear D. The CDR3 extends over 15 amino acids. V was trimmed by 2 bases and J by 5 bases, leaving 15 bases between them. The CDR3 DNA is TGTGCCAGCAGTTTATCCCCCCGGCGTGGGACTGAAGCTTTCTTT. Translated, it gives CASSLSPRRGTEAFF.

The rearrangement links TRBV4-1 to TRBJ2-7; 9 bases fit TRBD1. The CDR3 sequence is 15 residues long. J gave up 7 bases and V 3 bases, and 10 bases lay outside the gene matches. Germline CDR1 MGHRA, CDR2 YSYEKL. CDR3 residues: CASSQRDRVTSEQYF. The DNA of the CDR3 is TGCGCCAGCAGCCAGCGGGACAGGGTAACCTCTGAGCAGTACTTC.